These T cell receptor beta chains were read from a single sample in a study of cytomegalovirus exposure and HLA in healthy donors. Clones were read by immunoSEQ multiplex PCR, and TCRdb kept only the in-frame ones, dropping some. Here the sample spans roughly 98,000 clones, about 90% being singletons. The sample consisted of PBMCs. The receptors derive from a man between 18 and 35 years old in good health and CMV-seropositive. Both conserved end residues are part of each CDR3. The D gene is left open where the match is weak. Rows give clone size only sometimes, using once, few, many, or a class for an expanded clone.

clone_size j_call d_call v_call cdr3_nt cdr3_aa
NA TRBJ1-5 NA TRBV4-1 TGCGCCAGCAGCCAAGAGGAGGGAACTCAGCCCCAGCATTTT CASSQEEGTQPQHF
NA TRBJ2-1 NA TRBV9 TGTGCCAGCAGCGTAGGGCAGGGGTTTTTTAATGAGCAGTTCTTC CASSVGQGFFNEQFF
NA TRBJ1-2 NA TRBV7-9 TGTGCCAGCAGCTTACAGATTTCCTATGGCTACACCTTC CASSLQISYGYTF
NA TRBJ2-7 TRBD2 TRBV27 TGTGCCAGCAGATCTCTAGCGGGAGTCAACGAGCAGTACTTC CASRSLAGVNEQYF
NA TRBJ2-1 TRBD2 TRBV5-6 TGTGCCAGCAGCTGGGTGGGGCGGGGGACTTACAATGAGCAGTTCTTC CASSWVGRGTYNEQFF
NA TRBJ2-1 TRBD2 TRBV5-1 TGCGCCAGCAGCTTGTTATTTAGCGGGGGTTCCTACAATGAGCAGTTCTTC CASSLLFSGGSYNEQFF
NA TRBJ2-1 NA TRBV28 TGTGCCGGAGACAATGAGCAGTTCTTC CAGDNEQFF
NA TRBJ2-1 NA TRBV2 TGTGCCAGTACCCGGGACAACGGATACAATGAGCAGTTCTTC CASTRDNGYNEQFF
NA TRBJ2-7 TRBD2 TRBV29-1 TGCAGCGTTGAGGGACTAGCGGTAAAAGAGCAGTACTTC CSVEGLAVKEQYF
NA TRBJ1-1 TRBD1 TRBV19 TGTGCCAGTAGTAGGAGACAGGGCCTGAACACTGAAGCTTTCTTT CASSRRQGLNTEAFF
NA TRBJ1-5 NA TRBV18 TGTGCCAGCTCAGGGGGCGGGGGAACTCAGCCCCAGCATTTT CASSGGGGTQPQHF
NA TRBJ2-3 TRBD2 TRBV7-2 TGTGCCAGCAGCACCACCGGGACTAGCGGGGGCCATAGCACAGATACGCAGTATTTT CASSTTGTSGGHSTDTQYF
NA TRBJ2-3 TRBD2 TRBV7-9 TGTGCCAGCAGCTTATTGGCTAGCGGGGTTTCGGGGAATACGCAGTATTTT CASSLLASGVSGNTQYF
NA TRBJ2-7 NA TRBV29-1 TGCAGCGTTGAAGATCAGGGGCTGGGCGAGCAGTACTTC CSVEDQGLGEQYF
NA TRBJ2-1 NA TRBV29-1 TGCAGCGGGATACAGGACAGTCTCCCCTACAATGAGCAGTTCTTC CSGIQDSLPYNEQFF
NA TRBJ2-5 NA TRBV5-4 TGTGCCAGCAGCTTATTACTAGGTAGAGACCAAGAGACCCAGTACTTC CASSLLLGRDQETQYF
NA TRBJ1-4 NA TRBV5-4 TGTGCCAGCAGCCCGGGAGCAACTAATGAAAAACTGTTTTTT CASSPGATNEKLFF
NA TRBJ1-5 TRBD1 TRBV15 TGTGCCACCAGCAGAGATCGAACAGGGGGTTTCAATCAGCCCCAGCATTTT CATSRDRTGGFNQPQHF
few TRBJ2-5 TRBD1 TRBV5-1 TGCGCCAGCAGCTTAAACGGACAGGGGGGTCACGAGACCCAGTACTTC CASSLNGQGGHETQYF
NA TRBJ2-2 TRBD1 TRBV27 TGTGCCAGCAGTTTATGGGGACAGGGGCAGGGCACCGGGGAGCTGTTTTTT CASSLWGQGQGTGELFF
NA TRBJ2-2 NA TRBV7-2 TGTGCCAGCAGCTTCCCCCCCGGGGGAGACACCGGGGAGCTGTTTTTT CASSFPPGGDTGELFF
NA TRBJ2-7 TRBD2 TRBV9 TGTGCCAGCAGCGCGGGACTAGCGGGAGGAGGGTACGGCTCCTACGAGCAGTACTTC CASSAGLAGGGYGSYEQYF
NA TRBJ2-2 TRBD1 TRBV4-3 TGCGCCAGCAGCCAAGATTCGACAGGGGGTAAACACGGGGAGCTGTTTTTT CASSQDSTGGKHGELFF
NA TRBJ2-7 TRBD1 TRBV7-9 TGTGCCAGCAGCGCAGGACAGGGCCACTACGAGCAGTACTTC CASSAGQGHYEQYF
once TRBJ2-5 TRBD2 TRBV13 TGTGCCAGCAGCCCGCCGGGGGGGGTTAACCAAGAGACCCAGTACTTC CASSPPGGVNQETQYF
few TRBJ1-1 NA TRBV5-5 TGTGCCAGCAGCCGAGATTTACAGGGTCTGCGGGCTGAAGCTTTCTTT CASSRDLQGLRAEAFF
NA TRBJ2-7 TRBD1 TRBV18 TGTGCCAGCTCACCGGACAGGGTCTACGAGCAGTACTTC CASSPDRVYEQYF
NA TRBJ1-3 NA TRBV6-5 TGTGCCAGCAGTTCGCGACACTCTGGAAACACCATATATTTT CASSSRHSGNTIYF
few TRBJ2-7 TRBD2 TRBV10-3 TGTGCCACAAGACTAGCGGGGACCTCTGGCGAGCAGTACTTC CATRLAGTSGEQYF
NA TRBJ2-7 NA TRBV2 TGTGCCAGCAGTATCGGGGTGCCCTACGAGCAGTACTTC CASSIGVPYEQYF
NA TRBJ2-3 NA TRBV11-1 TGTGCCAGCAGCACATACACAGATACGCAGTATTTT CASSTYTDTQYF
NA TRBJ2-7 TRBD1 TRBV28 TGTGCCAGCAGCTATTCAGGGACAGGGTTTCCCGAGCAGTACTTC CASSYSGTGFPEQYF
NA TRBJ1-3 NA TRBV27 TGTGCCAGCAGTTTAATAGGGGCTTCTGGAAACACCATATATTTT CASSLIGASGNTIYF
once TRBJ2-7 TRBD1 TRBV5-1 TGCGCCAGCAGCACCGGACAGGGAGTGAACGAGCAGTACTTC CASSTGQGVNEQYF
NA TRBJ1-3 NA TRBV6-6 TGTGCCAGCAGTTACGGCGCGTCAGGTGGAAACACCATATATTTT CASSYGASGGNTIYF
NA TRBJ1-1 TRBD1 TRBV12-5 TGTGCTAGTGGATCCGGGACAGGGGTGACTGAAGCTTTCTTT CASGSGTGVTEAFF
NA TRBJ2-5 NA TRBV9 TGTGCCAGCAGCGTGTCGGGTGCCGAGACCCAGTACTTC CASSVSGAETQYF
NA TRBJ2-4 NA TRBV28 TGTGCCAGCAGTCCATCGCGGGTCGCCAAAAACATTCAGTACTTC CASSPSRVAKNIQYF
NA TRBJ2-3 NA TRBV28 TGTGCCAGCAGTTTCGGGAGCACAGATACGCAGTATTTT CASSFGSTDTQYF
NA TRBJ2-6 NA TRBV4-3 TGCGCCAGCAGCCAAGTTAGAGGGTCTGGGGCCAACGTCCTGACTTTC CASSQVRGSGANVLTF
NA TRBJ2-5 NA TRBV23-1 TGCGCCAGCAGTCACCGGCCCAGGGAGACCCAGTACTTC CASSHRPRETQYF
NA TRBJ2-7 NA TRBV7-2 TGTGCCAGCAGTCTGAACAGGGAAGGGTACGAGCAGTACTTC CASSLNREGYEQYF
NA TRBJ2-7 NA TRBV6-1 TGTGCCAGCATATTAACAGGGTTCCCCTACGAGCAGTACTTC CASILTGFPYEQYF